A single sample gave rise to the 13 T cell receptor beta chains below, sequenced in a study of sequential checkpoint blockade in melanoma. Sequencing used immunoSEQ multiplex PCR; TCRdb keeps in-frame clones, though not all of them. The table has some 10,000 clones, 55% to 85% seen once. The treatment: randomized to nivolumab then ipilimumab (arm A) or the reverse (arm B). Sequenced here: CD8+ T cells sorted from blood (inferred from file names), sampled from a patient given nivolumab and ipilimumab in sequence. All receptors come from a human donor with melanoma.

The rearrangement joins TRBV27 to TRBJ1-5, with unresolved D. CDR1 is MNHEY, CDR2 SMNVEV, per germline (reference sequence). Trimming removed 8 bases at V and 0 bases at J, with 11 bases between. The length of the CDR3 is 14 residues. The CDR3 loop reads CASADGDSNQPQHF. In DNA form, the CDR3 reads TGTGCCAGCGCCGACGGGGATAGCAATCAGCCCCAGCATTTT.

This rearrangement joins TRBV6-4 to TRBJ2-6; D may be TRBD1 (5 bases). In germline, CDR1 is MRHNA, CDR2 SNTAGT. Trimming shortened V by 3 bases and J by 2 bases, and 5 bases separated the two germline ends. The CDR3 sequence is 14 residues long. The CDR3 protein is CASSEGAGANVLTF. In DNA, the CDR3 is TGTGCCAGCAGTGAAGGGGCTGGGGCCAACGTCCTGACTTTC.

This clone turned up a few times. The V gene is TRBV10-3, the J gene TRBJ1-3, with 7 bases matching TRBD1. Germline V gene data show CDR1 as ENHRY and CDR2 as SYGVKD. Trimming took 6 bases from V and 0 from J; bases not matched to a gene: 5. The CDR3 extends over 15 amino acids. The CDR3 DNA reads TGTGCCATCAGCCCAGGGGGAGGCTCTGGAAACACCATATATTTT. Its protein is CAISPGGGSGNTIYF.

The chain is built from TRBV5-4 and TRBJ2-1, with a weak D call TRBD2 (5 bases). The germline V gene encodes CDR1 SGHNT and CDR2 YYREEE (reference sequence). V was shortened by 3 bases and J by 5 bases, with 6 bases between the two germline ends. This CDR3 spans 12 amino acids. The CDR3 nucleotides are TGTGCCAGCAGCTACGGGGACAATGAGCAGTTCTTC. This encodes CASSYGDNEQFF.

This clone was detected once. The rearrangement links TRBV27 to TRBJ1-1; 8 bases match TRBD1. Germline V gene sequence: CDR1 MNHEY, CDR2 SMNVEV (reference sequence). The CDR3 extends over 14 amino acids. The J segment lost 4 bases and the V segment lost 3 bases, leaving 4 bases of the junction unmatched. The DNA of the CDR3 is TGTGCCAGCAGTTTCACCACAGGGGGCACTGAAGCTTTCTTT. This translates into CASSFTTGGTEAFF.

This clone occurred a few times. The rearrangement uses TRBV14 and TRBJ2-5; maybe TRBD1 (6 bases). CDR3 length equals 15 residues. CDR1 SGHDN and CDR2 FVKESK come from the germline V gene. Between the trimmed V and J ends, which lost 2 bases and 5 bases, there was a span of 15 bases. CDR3 bases: TGTGCCAGCAGCCAATCAGGGGAATTTTGGGAGACCCAGTACTTC. This translates into CASSQSGEFWETQYF.

The V and J genes are TRBV6-1 and TRBJ2-3, with D possibly TRBD2 on 6 matching bases. This CDR3 comprises 15 residues. With 1 base removed from V and 2 bases from J, the gap between germline ends came to 10 bases. In germline, CDR1 is MNHNS, CDR2 SASEGT. Written as DNA, the CDR3 is TGTGCCAGCAGTGAAGGGAGGGACCCCACAGATACGCAGTATTTT. Protein: CASSEGRDPTDTQYF.

This chain links TRBV6-1 with TRBJ2-5, with 9 bases matching TRBD1. From germline, CDR1 is MNHNS and CDR2 SASEGT. This CDR3 has 14 residues. V lost 7 bases to trimming and J lost 5 bases; unmatched junction nucleotides: 8. CDR3 coding DNA: TGTGCCAGCACTTCACAGGGGGCGAGGGAGACCCAGTACTTC. It translates to CASTSQGARETQYF.

The J gene is TRBJ1-5, the V gene TRBV7-9; 11 bases align to TRBD1. The CDR3 sequence is 15 residues long. The germline V gene has CDR1 SEHNR and CDR2 FQNEAQ (reference sequence). V dropped 3 bases and J dropped 6; count of bases not matched to a gene: 4. In DNA, the CDR3 is TGTGCCAGCAGCTTCGGACAGGGGGCGCTTCAGCCCCAGCATTTT. Residues: CASSFGQGALQPQHF.

J is TRBJ1-2 and V is TRBV7-9, with 9 bases matching TRBD1. The V segment lost 0 bases and the J segment 1 base; nucleotides outside the gene matches: 6. This CDR3 is 17 amino acids long. CDR1 is SEHNR, CDR2 FQNEAQ, per germline (reference sequence). The CDR3 nucleotides are TGTGCCAGCAGCTTAGCGGGACAGGGATCGAATAACTATGGCTACACCTTC. It yields the protein CASSLAGQGSNNYGYTF.

The chain uses TRBV27 and TRBJ2-1; maybe TRBD1 (6 bases). CDR3 size: 15 residues. The V gene lost 4 bases and the J gene lost 6 bases, with 16 bases spanning the gap. Germline V lookup: CDR1 MNHEY, CDR2 SMNVEV (reference sequence). The CDR3 reads CASSYQGTTSNEQFF. The CDR3 DNA reads TGTGCCAGCAGTTACCAGGGGACCACCTCCAATGAGCAGTTCTTC.

This chain uses TRBV6-5 with TRBJ2-1; possible D gene TRBD1, 6 bases. V was pared by 6 bases and J by 0 bases, with 9 bases between. This CDR3 comprises 14 residues. Germline V lookup: CDR1 MNHEY, CDR2 SVGAGI. CDR3 DNA: TGTGCCAGCAGGGGGGCCAGCTCCTACAATGAGCAGTTCTTC. Translation: CASRGASSYNEQFF.

V gene TRBV7-9 combines with J gene TRBJ2-1; 9 nucleotides match TRBD2. V lost 7 bases, J lost 0 bases, and 7 bases stayed unmatched. This CDR3 comprises 16 residues. Germline V gene lookup returns CDR1 SEHNR and CDR2 FQNEAQ (reference sequence). As DNA, the CDR3 is TGTGCCAGCACCGGGGCGGGGGGGAACTCCTACAATGAGCAGTTCTTC. It yields the protein CASTGAGGNSYNEQFF.